This TCR beta chain is drawn from a study of STAT5B mutations in CD4+ large granular lymphocyte leukemia. Assay: immunoSEQ multiplex PCR; the TCRdb copy retains only in-frame clones and omits some. The table shows fewer than 40,000 clones, with roughly 82% occurring only once. This TCR was recovered from a human donor in good health. Sequencing was performed on CD4+ T cells from blood buffy coats.

The chain's CDR3 is CASSPRIKGETQYF. For the CDR3, the DNA is TGTGCCAGCAGTCCTAGGATAAAGGGGGAGACCCAGTACTTC. The chain links TRBV2 to TRBJ2-5, with D tentatively TRBD1 (5 bases). Germline V gene lookup returns CDR1 SNHLY and CDR2 FYNNEI. This CDR3 spans 14 amino acids. The V and J ends lost 5 bases and 5 bases respectively, with 15 bases between them. The full variable domain, in which reference TRBV2 and TRBJ2-5 provide the parts outside the CDR3, is EPEVTQTPSHQVTQMGQEVILRCVPISNHLYFYWYRQILGQKVEFLVSFYNNEISEKSEIFDDQFSVERPDGSNFTLKIRSTKLEDSAMYFCASSPRIKGETQYFGPGTRLLVL.